This is a list of T cell receptor beta chains from one sample in a study of shared T cell receptors in the human thymus. The repertoire was sequenced with immunoSEQ multiplex PCR; TCRdb's copy has only in-frame clones and lacks some. The sample consists of roughly 660,000 clones, roughly 90% of them appearing once. These data also featured in a second study, about human thymus T cells.

What was sequenced was thymocytes. Receptor source: a boy under three years old with a congenital heart defect. Each CDR3 is given with its conserved first and last residue. D genes are given only for firm matches. Size is stated for part of the rows, as once, few or many counts, or as a class when the clone is expanded.

j_call | v_call | clone_size | cdr3_length | d_call | cdr3_aa | cdr3_nt
TRBJ1-6 | TRBV5-1 | few | 15 | - | CASSLEGGNNSPLHF | TGCGCCAGCAGCTTGGAGGGAGGGAATAATTCACCCCTCCACTTT
TRBJ1-5 | TRBV27 | - | 13 | - | CASSRESNQPQHF | TGTGCCAGCTCGCGGGAGAGCAATCAGCCCCAGCATTTT
TRBJ2-7 | TRBV7-9 | - | 15 | TRBD2 | CASSRGDSSSYEQYF | TGTGCCAGCAGCCGGGGGGATTCGAGCTCCTACGAGCAGTACTTC
TRBJ1-1 | TRBV5-1 | - | 13 | - | CASPEGVRTEAFF | TGCGCCAGCCCGGAAGGGGTTCGCACTGAAGCTTTCTTT
TRBJ2-5 | TRBV9 | - | 22 | TRBD1 | CASSVRDSSFRDGSREWETQYF | TGTGCCAGCAGCGTCCGGGACAGTTCTTTTCGAGATGGGTCGAGAGAGTGGGAGACCCAGTACTTC
TRBJ2-7 | TRBV29-1 | - | 13 | - | CSALTQIPYEQYF | TGCAGCGCTTTGACACAAATCCCCTACGAGCAGTACTTC
TRBJ2-2 | TRBV29-1 | - | 15 | TRBD2 | CSVATTSGSAGELFF | TGCAGCGTTGCTACGACTAGCGGGAGCGCCGGGGAGCTGTTTTTT
TRBJ2-5 | TRBV6-5 | - | 14 | - | CASSYSAGEKTQYF | TGTGCCAGCAGTTACTCGGCCGGGGAAAAGACCCAGTACTTC
TRBJ1-1 | TRBV6-6 | - | 14 | - | CASSYGSQNTEAFF | TGTGCCAGCAGCTACGGGAGTCAGAACACTGAAGCTTTCTTT
TRBJ2-7 | TRBV5-1 | - | 15 | TRBD1 | CASSLAVGQGKEQYF | TGCGCCAGCAGCTTGGCGGTGGGACAGGGGAAAGAGCAGTACTTC
TRBJ1-1 | TRBV11-2 | - | 17 | - | CASSPRETGRENTEAFF | TGTGCCAGCAGCCCCCGGGAAACAGGGAGAGAGAACACTGAAGCTTTCTTT
TRBJ1-1 | TRBV25-1 | few | 17 | - | CASSEQGGRGMNTEAFF | TGTGCCAGCAGTGAACAGGGTGGCAGGGGAATGAACACTGAAGCTTTCTTT
TRBJ1-5 | TRBV9 | - | 15 | - | CASSVGETGNQPQHF | TGTGCCAGCAGCGTAGGGGAGACGGGTAATCAGCCCCAGCATTTT
TRBJ2-7 | TRBV7-9 | - | 14 | TRBD1 | CASSFWDSTYEQYF | TGTGCCAGCAGCTTTTGGGACAGTACCTACGAGCAGTACTTC
TRBJ2-3 | TRBV19 | - | 15 | - | CASSIEPTATDTQYF | TGTGCCAGTAGTATAGAACCCACAGCCACAGATACGCAGTATTTT
TRBJ2-5 | TRBV19 | - | 13 | TRBD1 | CASRDRAQETQYF | TGTGCCAGCCGAGACAGGGCCCAAGAGACCCAGTACTTC
TRBJ2-1 | TRBV28 | - | 16 | TRBD2 | CASRPGTSGSVNEQFF | TGTGCCAGCAGACCCGGGACTAGCGGGAGTGTCAATGAGCAGTTCTTC
TRBJ2-3 | TRBV14 | - | 15 | TRBD1 | CASSRTGWVPDTQYF | TGTGCCAGCAGCCGGACAGGGTGGGTCCCAGATACGCAGTATTTT
TRBJ2-2 | TRBV5-1 | once | 15 | TRBD2 | CASSSRGSKTGELFF | TGCGCCAGCAGCTCCCGCGGGAGTAAGACCGGGGAGCTGTTTTTT
TRBJ2-7 | TRBV27 | few | 16 | - | CASSLSDSRRSYEQYF | TGTGCCAGCAGTTTATCGGACTCCCGACGCTCCTACGAGCAGTACTTC
TRBJ2-3 | TRBV10-1 | - | 18 | TRBD2 | CASSDLLLREGRRDTQYF | TGCGCCAGCAGTGACCTTCTGTTACGGGAGGGCAGGAGAGATACGCAGTATTTT
TRBJ1-3 | TRBV11-3 | - | 20 | - | CASSLPQDRHRSQSGNTIYF | TGTGCCAGCAGCTTACCCCAAGACCGACACCGATCTCAGTCTGGAAACACCATATATTTT
TRBJ2-5 | TRBV29-1 | - | 13 | - | CSVEAPPGETQYF | TGCAGCGTTGAAGCGCCGCCAGGGGAGACCCAGTACTTC
TRBJ2-2 | TRBV18 | - | 15 | - | CASSPASMNTGELFF | TGTGCCAGCTCACCGGCTTCCATGAACACCGGGGAGCTGTTTTTT
TRBJ2-7 | TRBV11-2 | - | 15 | - | CASSPNSERVREQYF | TGTGCCAGCAGCCCTAATTCAGAGCGAGTGAGGGAGCAGTACTTC
TRBJ2-5 | TRBV12-5 | - | 16 | - | CASGLDRGEGGETQYF | TGTGCTAGTGGTTTGGATCGAGGTGAGGGTGGGGAGACCCAGTACTTC
TRBJ1-3 | TRBV7-9 | few | 14 | - | CASSLQGSGNTIYF | TGTGCCAGCAGCCTACAGGGCTCTGGAAACACCATATATTTT
TRBJ2-7 | TRBV5-1 | - | 16 | TRBD2 | CASSFTRTSISYEQYF | TGCGCCAGCAGCTTCACAAGGACTAGCATTTCCTACGAGCAGTACTTC
TRBJ1-3 | TRBV7-2 | once | 15 | - | CASSLGQASGNTIYF | TGTGCCAGCAGCTTGGGCCAGGCCTCTGGAAACACCATATATTTT
TRBJ1-1 | TRBV5-6 | - | 14 | - | CASSLWSLNTEAFF | TGTGCCAGCAGCTTGTGGAGCCTGAACACTGAAGCTTTCTTT
TRBJ2-7 | TRBV11-2 | once | 16 | - | CASSPPRDFHSYEQYF | TGTGCCAGCAGCCCGCCCCGGGACTTCCATTCCTACGAGCAGTACTTC
TRBJ2-3 | TRBV2 | - | 16 | TRBD2 | CASLAGLAGGPDTQYF | TGTGCCAGCCTCGCCGGACTAGCGGGAGGGCCAGATACGCAGTATTTT
TRBJ2-7 | TRBV27 | once | 16 | - | CASSFRRQGRGYEQYF | TGTGCCAGCAGTTTTCGGCGGCAGGGCAGGGGATACGAGCAGTACTTC
TRBJ2-3 | TRBV5-6 | - | 16 | TRBD1 | CASSLRDRGPTDTQYF | TGTGCCAGCAGCTTGAGGGACAGGGGGCCCACAGATACGCAGTATTTT
TRBJ2-5 | TRBV21-1 | - | 13 | - | CASSKGTGETQYF | TGTGCCAGCAGCAAAGGGACAGGAGAGACCCAGTACTTC
TRBJ2-1 | TRBV10-2 | - | 15 | - | CASSGAGPTYNEQFF | TGCGCCAGCAGCGGGGCGGGACCGACCTACAATGAGCAGTTCTTC
TRBJ2-3 | TRBV4-3 | - | 17 | - | CASSQVVRLGGTDTQYF | TGCGCCAGCAGCCAAGTGGTACGCCTAGGGGGCACAGATACGCAGTATTTT
TRBJ2-7 | TRBV28 | - | 16 | - | CASSAPDSRDFFEQYF | TGTGCCAGCAGTGCCCCCGATTCCCGGGACTTTTTTGAGCAGTACTTC
TRBJ2-7 | TRBV11-1 | - | 16 | TRBD2 | CASSPSSGRVSYEQYF | TGTGCCAGCAGCCCCTCCAGCGGGAGGGTTTCCTACGAGCAGTACTTC
TRBJ1-1 | TRBV15 | once | 17 | - | CATSRDGRVLTGTEAFF | TGTGCCACCAGCAGAGATGGGAGGGTCCTCACCGGCACTGAAGCTTTCTTT
TRBJ1-4 | TRBV2 | - | 14 | - | CASREEGHEGKLFF | TGTGCCAGCAGGGAGGAGGGGCATGAAGGAAAACTGTTTTTT
TRBJ2-1 | TRBV10-2 | - | 13 | TRBD2 | CASSEAGETEQFF | TGCGCCAGCAGTGAGGCGGGAGAAACTGAGCAGTTCTTC
TRBJ2-7 | TRBV5-8 | - | 14 | TRBD1 | CASTLDRGPCEQYF | TGTGCCAGCACCTTGGACAGGGGTCCGTGCGAGCAGTACTTC